The rows below give T cell receptor beta chains drawn from one sample of a study of blood T cells in healthy people across ages. TCRdb independently ran MiXCR on the 5' RACE reads; one entry per CDR3 protein. In the table there are roughly 560,000 distinct CDR3 sequences, approximately 25% of which are singletons. This same sample was also taken into another study, of T cells of mothers and their children.

Sequencing was carried out using blood. Source of these receptors: a boy between 10 and 17 years old in good health. Each CDR3 is given with its conserved first and last residue. Fields, in order: J gene, D gene, CDR3 length, V gene, clone size, CDR3 DNA, CDR3 protein. A D gene is named only where the DNA matches it firmly. Clone size appears in some rows only: once, few, many, or a class for an expanded clone.

TRBJ1-1 | NA | 12 | TRBV5-5 | NA | TGTGCCAGCGGCCTGACCACGCTTGAAGCTTTCTTT | CASGLTTLEAFF
TRBJ1-2 | NA | 14 | TRBV7-2 | NA | TGTGCCAGCAGCTTAAGTTCCCATAACTATGGCTACACCTTC | CASSLSSHNYGYTF
TRBJ1-2 | NA | 14 | TRBV12-3/TRBV12-4 | NA | TGTGCCAGCAGTCCGCAACAGGGTAACTATGGCTACACCTTC | CASSPQQGNYGYTF
TRBJ2-2 | NA | 16 | TRBV7-3 | NA | TGTGCCAGCAGCCCGCAGGGTTCGTGGGGCACCGGGGAGCTGTTTTTT | CASSPQGSWGTGELFF
TRBJ2-5 | NA | 12 | TRBV24-1 | NA | TGTGCCACCAGTGATTCCCCTGGGACCCAGTACTTC | CATSDSPGTQYF
TRBJ2-1 | TRBD1 | 17 | TRBV29-1 | few | TGCAGCTTCAGCAGGGGGCGAGATCTCACGGCCTCCAATGAGCAGTTCTTC | CSFSRGRDLTASNEQFF
TRBJ2-7 | NA | 13 | TRBV28 | few | TGTGCCAGCAGTTTATTAAGGGTTAACGAGCAGTACTTC | CASSLLRVNEQYF
TRBJ2-1 | NA | 15 | TRBV5-1 | NA | TGCGCCAGCAGCCCGGACGTCCAGCGATACAATGAGCAGTTCTTC | CASSPDVQRYNEQFF
TRBJ2-1 | NA | 12 | TRBV20-1 | NA | TGCAGGGGGGAGCGGGTTTACAATGAGCAGTTCTTC | CRGERVYNEQFF
TRBJ1-5 | TRBD1 | 12 | TRBV7-9 | NA | TGTGCCAGCAGCTCTACAGGGGCGACCCAGCATTTT | CASSSTGATQHF
TRBJ2-7 | NA | 17 | TRBV7-9 | few | TGTGCCAGCAGTCCGCGGGACCCGACAGATGGGATCTACGAGCAGTACTTC | CASSPRDPTDGIYEQYF
TRBJ1-4 | TRBD1 | 14 | TRBV29-1 | once | TGCAGCGTTACTCCGGGACAGGGAGAAGAAAAACTGTTTTTT | CSVTPGQGEEKLFF
TRBJ2-7 | NA | 14 | TRBV20-1 | NA | TGCAGTGCCAGCAGGTCTTGGGAGTCCTACGAGCAGTACTTC | CSASRSWESYEQYF
TRBJ1-2 | NA | 15 | TRBV4-3 | few | TGCGCCAGCAGCCAAGATGTGGCAGCGAACTATGGCTACACCTTC | CASSQDVAANYGYTF
TRBJ2-7 | NA | 14 | TRBV20-1 | few | TGCAGTGCCCCGAACCCGGGACATACCTACGAGCAGTACTTC | CSAPNPGHTYEQYF
TRBJ2-5 | NA | 14 | TRBV2 | few | TGTGCCAACCGACTAAATCTGCCACAAGAGACCCAGTACTTC | CANRLNLPQETQYF
TRBJ1-1 | NA | 14 | TRBV5-4 | few | TGTGCCAGCAGCGAGGGACCGATGAACACTGAAGCTTTCTTT | CASSEGPMNTEAFF
TRBJ2-1 | TRBD2 | 14 | TRBV7-8 | NA | TGTGCCACCCATAGCGGGTCCTCCTACAATGAGCAGTTCTTC | CATHSGSSYNEQFF
TRBJ1-2 | NA | 10 | TRBV28 | few | TGTGCCAGTTTCGACTATGGCTACACCTTC | CASFDYGYTF
TRBJ1-2 | TRBD1 | 14 | TRBV28 | NA | TGTGCCAGCGGTGGGACAGGGGGCTTTGGAGGCTACACCTTC | CASGGTGGFGGYTF
TRBJ2-7 | NA | 16 | TRBV4-2 | few | TGTGCCAGCAGCCAAGTTCTAGGAGAGGGAGCCGGGGAGCAGTACTTC | CASSQVLGEGAGEQYF
TRBJ2-5 | NA | 15 | TRBV7-9 | NA | TGTGCCAGCAGCTTACCGGGACGGGAACAAGAGACCCAGTACTTC | CASSLPGREQETQYF
TRBJ2-1 | NA | 13 | TRBV24-1 | NA | TGTGCCACCAGTGATATCGGTGGAGATGAGCAGTTCTTC | CATSDIGGDEQFF
TRBJ2-7 | TRBD1 | 14 | TRBV28 | NA | TGTGCCAGCATCGGGCGAGACAGGGGAAACGGGCAGTACTTC | CASIGRDRGNGQYF
TRBJ2-7 | TRBD2 | 16 | TRBV12-3/TRBV12-4 | NA | TGTGCCAGCAGTCCTCAATCGACTAGCGGGGGTGTTGAGCAGTACTTC | CASSPQSTSGGVEQYF
TRBJ2-3 | NA | 12 | TRBV29-1 | NA | TGCAGCGTTGATGTGGGGGCCGATACGCAGTATTTT | CSVDVGADTQYF
TRBJ2-2 | NA | 14 | TRBV18 | NA | TGTGCCAGCTCACCCGACAGTACCGCCGGGGAGCTGTTTTTT | CASSPDSTAGELFF
TRBJ2-5 | NA | 14 | TRBV4-1 | few | TGCGCCAGCGCCAGGGTAGCGGCCCAAGAGACCCAGTACTTC | CASARVAAQETQYF
TRBJ1-6 | NA | 15 | TRBV20-1 | few | TGCAGTGCTAGAGTCATGGGGGAATACAATTCACCCCTCCACTTT | CSARVMGEYNSPLHF
TRBJ2-7 | NA | 15 | TRBV7-2 | few | TGTGCCAGCAGCACCGACAGAGACAGGTACTACGAGCAGTACTTC | CASSTDRDRYYEQYF
TRBJ2-7 | NA | 14 | TRBV7-9 | few | TGTGCCAGCAGCTCCCGGAGGGGGTCGGACGAGCAGTACTTC | CASSSRRGSDEQYF
TRBJ2-4 | NA | 16 | TRBV28 | NA | TGTGCAAGCAGTCCCGCGGGACTGGTTTGGAGGAACATTCAGTACTTC | CASSPAGLVWRNIQYF
TRBJ2-1 | TRBD2 | 18 | TRBV12-3/TRBV12-4 | few | TGTGCCAGCAGTTTCGTAATACCTAGCGGGAACCTGTACAATGAGCAGTTCTTC | CASSFVIPSGNLYNEQFF
TRBJ2-1 | NA | 15 | TRBV6-1 | NA | TGTGCCATCCATCCCCCCCGGGACGGGTCGTCGGAGCAGTTCTTC | CAIHPPRDGSSEQFF
TRBJ1-3 | NA | 15 | TRBV9 | few | TGTGCCAGCAGCCCAGATGGGGACTCTGGAAACACCATATATTTT | CASSPDGDSGNTIYF
TRBJ2-7 | TRBD2 | 14 | TRBV2 | NA | TGTGCCAGCGGAGCGGGGTCGAGCTCCTACGAGCAGTACTTC | CASGAGSSSYEQYF
TRBJ2-7 | NA | 11 | TRBV29-1 | NA | TGCAGCGTTGCCTCTGGCTACGAGCAGTACTTC | CSVASGYEQYF
TRBJ1-2 | TRBD1 | 14 | TRBV6-5 | NA | TGTGCCAGCAGTTACGACAGGGCAGGCTATGGCTACACCTTC | CASSYDRAGYGYTF
TRBJ1-1 | NA | 13 | TRBV6-6 | few | TGTGCCAGCAGGGGCGGAGGGTACACTGAAGCTTTCTTT | CASRGGGYTEAFF
TRBJ1-5 | TRBD1 | 17 | TRBV4-3 | NA | TGCGCCAGCAGCCAAGACAGGGGGCCAAGGGGCAATCAGCCCCAGCATTTT | CASSQDRGPRGNQPQHF
TRBJ1-3 | NA | 16 | TRBV19 | few | TGTGCCAGTAGTATAGACGGCCCCGCGGCTGGAAACACCATATATTTT | CASSIDGPAAGNTIYF
TRBJ2-7 | NA | 14 | TRBV7-9 | NA | TGTGCCAGCAGCTCGGGGCAGACAGCTAATGAGCAGTACTTC | CASSSGQTANEQYF
TRBJ2-7 | NA | 14 | TRBV7-9 | few | TGTGCCATCCCATCCGGCGCGAGTGGGTACGAGCAGTACTTC | CAIPSGASGYEQYF
TRBJ2-7 | NA | 16 | TRBV20-1 | NA | TGCAGTGCTAGGTCCCCAAGGATCCCAAGGGCCTACGAGCAGTACTTC | CSARSPRIPRAYEQYF
TRBJ1-1 | NA | 14 | TRBV12-3/TRBV12-4 | few | TGTGCCAGCAGTTTTACCAGGGGTGAGACTGAAGCTTTCTTT | CASSFTRGETEAFF
TRBJ2-3 | TRBD2 | 16 | TRBV3-1 | few | TGTGCCAGCAGCCACTTAGCGGGGCTGGCCTTAGATACGCAGTATTTT | CASSHLAGLALDTQYF
TRBJ2-7 | TRBD2 | 14 | TRBV6-2/TRBV6-3 | few | TGTGCCAGCAGACAGCCGGGAGGGAAAACCGAGCAGTACTTC | CASRQPGGKTEQYF
TRBJ2-3 | NA | 13 | TRBV7-8 | few | TGTGCCAGCAGCTTAGAGGTCCGGGATACGCAGTATTTT | CASSLEVRDTQYF
TRBJ2-3 | NA | 14 | TRBV30 | NA | TGTGCCTGGAGTGGCCTAGGGGGGGCAGATACGCAGTATTTT | CAWSGLGGADTQYF
TRBJ2-5 | NA | 14 | TRBV11-2 | few | TGTGCCAGCAGACATTACAGGACTCAAGAGACCCAGTACTTC | CASRHYRTQETQYF
TRBJ2-7 | NA | 13 | TRBV20-1 | NA | TGCAGTACTAGCGAGGGGGCTTCTTACGAGCAGTACTTC | CSTSEGASYEQYF
TRBJ2-2 | NA | 15 | TRBV9 | few | TGTGCCAGCAGCGTAGGGTTCGGGCGAACCGGGGAGCTGTTTTTT | CASSVGFGRTGELFF
TRBJ2-5 | TRBD1 | 14 | TRBV20-1 | NA | TGCAGTGCTCCTAACAGGGGCGCCGGAGAGACCCAGTACTTC | CSAPNRGAGETQYF
TRBJ1-6 | NA | 16 | TRBV7-8 | NA | TGTGCCAGCAGCTTAAACCCCCTGGGACCTAATTCACCCCTCCACTTT | CASSLNPLGPNSPLHF
TRBJ1-4 | TRBD1 | 14 | TRBV2 | NA | TGTGCCAGCAGTGGCGGGACAGCGAATGAAAAACTGTTTTTT | CASSGGTANEKLFF
TRBJ2-5 | TRBD2 | 14 | TRBV18 | NA | TGTGCCAGCTCACCCGCGGGGGTGAGGGAGACCCAGTACTTC | CASSPAGVRETQYF
TRBJ1-1 | NA | 14 | TRBV27 | NA | TGTGCCAGCAGTTTATCCGGGGGACCTTTTGAAGCTTTCTTT | CASSLSGGPFEAFF
TRBJ1-2 | NA | 15 | TRBV6-1 | few | TGTGCCAGCAGTGAAAGAGGACCCGGGGGCTATGGCTACACCTTC | CASSERGPGGYGYTF
TRBJ2-5 | NA | 15 | TRBV20-1 | NA | TGCAGTGCTCCCCGACCGATCGGAGGACAAGAGACCCAGTACTTC | CSAPRPIGGQETQYF